This T cell receptor (beta chain) was captured in a study of OX40 agonist ivuxolimab in advanced cancers. The wider study: Past anti-PD-1, anti-PD-L1 or anti-CTLA-4 therapy was accepted, and 30% to 50% had received some.

This CDR3 contains 15 residues. The germline V gene has CDR1 LNHNV and CDR2 YYDKDF (reference sequence). The table lists this clone with a count of one. One end of the junction does not line up with germline, which may come from a read error. This sample also contains other DNA sequences that code for the same CDR3. The method was immunoSEQ multiplex PCR; TCRdb's version includes in-frame clones alone and lacks a portion of them. This sample carries more than 55,000 clones, 88% of them seen once, and the ten largest clones take over 8.5%. The input for sequencing was CD4+ or CD8+ T cells sorted from blood, taken in a trial of the OX40 agonist ivuxolimab. This receptor was obtained from an adult with an advanced solid tumor such as melanoma, head and neck, liver or kidney cancer. The chain links TRBV15 to TRBJ1-2; D is unresolved. The CDR3 loop is CATSSLLSIVYGYTF. CDR3 coding DNA: TGTGCCACCAGCAGCCTATTGAGTATAGTCTATGGTTACACCTTC.